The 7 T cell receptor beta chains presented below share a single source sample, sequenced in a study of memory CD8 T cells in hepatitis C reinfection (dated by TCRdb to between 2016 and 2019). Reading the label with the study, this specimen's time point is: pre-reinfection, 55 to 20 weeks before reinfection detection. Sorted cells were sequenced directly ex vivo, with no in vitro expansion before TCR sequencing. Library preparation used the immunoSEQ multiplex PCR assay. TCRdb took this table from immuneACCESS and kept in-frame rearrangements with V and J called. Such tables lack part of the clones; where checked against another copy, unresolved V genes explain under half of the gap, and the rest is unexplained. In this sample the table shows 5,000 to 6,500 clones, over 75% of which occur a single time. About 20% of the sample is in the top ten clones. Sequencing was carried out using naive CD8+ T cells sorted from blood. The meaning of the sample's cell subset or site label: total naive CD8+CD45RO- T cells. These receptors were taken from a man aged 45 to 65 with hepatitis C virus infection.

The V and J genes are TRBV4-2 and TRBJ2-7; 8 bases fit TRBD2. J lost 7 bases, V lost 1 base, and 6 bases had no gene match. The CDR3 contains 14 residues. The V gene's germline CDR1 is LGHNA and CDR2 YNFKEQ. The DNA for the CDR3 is TGTGCCAGCAGCCAAGGAGCGGGAGAGAGGGAGCAGTACTTC. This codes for CASSQGAGEREQYF.

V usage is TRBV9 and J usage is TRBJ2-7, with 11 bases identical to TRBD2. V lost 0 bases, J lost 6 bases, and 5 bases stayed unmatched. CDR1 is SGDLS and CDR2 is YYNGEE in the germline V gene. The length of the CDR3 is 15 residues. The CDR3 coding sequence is TGTGCCAGCAGCGTAGCACTAGCGGGAGTTGGCGAGCAGTACTTC. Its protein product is CASSVALAGVGEQYF.

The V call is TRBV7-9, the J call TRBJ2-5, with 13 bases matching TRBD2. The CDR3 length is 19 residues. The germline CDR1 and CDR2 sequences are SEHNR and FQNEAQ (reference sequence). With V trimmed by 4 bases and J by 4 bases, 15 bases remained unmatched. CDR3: CASSSPPATSGRSGETQYF. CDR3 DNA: TGTGCCAGCAGCTCTCCCCCCGCGACTAGCGGGAGGTCTGGAGAGACCCAGTACTTC.

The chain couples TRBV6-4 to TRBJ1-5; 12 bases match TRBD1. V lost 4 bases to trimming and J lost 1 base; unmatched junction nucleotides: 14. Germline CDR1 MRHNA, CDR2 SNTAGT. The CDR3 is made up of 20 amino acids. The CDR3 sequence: CASSVLRDRGQCLSNQPQHF. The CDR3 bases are TGTGCCAGCAGTGTCCTCCGGGACAGGGGGCAATGTTTGAGCAATCAGCCCCAGCATTTT.

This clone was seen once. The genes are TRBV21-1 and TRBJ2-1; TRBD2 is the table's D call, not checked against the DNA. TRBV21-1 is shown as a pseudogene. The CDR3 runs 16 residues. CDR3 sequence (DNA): TGTGCCAGCAGCAAAGACGGGACTAGCGGGAACAATGAGCAGTTCTTC. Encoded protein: CASSKDGTSGNNEQFF.

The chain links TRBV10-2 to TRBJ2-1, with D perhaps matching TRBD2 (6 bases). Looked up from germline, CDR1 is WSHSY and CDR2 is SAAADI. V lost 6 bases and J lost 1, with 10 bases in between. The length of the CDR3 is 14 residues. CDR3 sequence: CASSPGTSYNEQFF. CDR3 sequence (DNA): TGCGCCAGCAGCCCCGGGACTTCCTACAATGAGCAGTTCTTC.

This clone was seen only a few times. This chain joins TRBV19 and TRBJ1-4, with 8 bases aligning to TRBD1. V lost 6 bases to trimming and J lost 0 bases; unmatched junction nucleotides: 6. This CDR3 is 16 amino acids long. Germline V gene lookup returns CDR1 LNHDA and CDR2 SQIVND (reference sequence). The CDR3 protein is CASSDRGAATNEKLFF. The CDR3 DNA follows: TGTGCCAGTAGCGACAGGGGTGCGGCAACTAATGAAAAACTGTTTTTT.